Presented here are 25 T cell receptor beta chains from one specimen sequenced in a study of vaccination effects on CD4 cells after COVID-19. The assay was immunoSEQ multiplex PCR, and TCRdb's table has in-frame clones only and misses some. The repertoire holds under 60,000 clones, with 67% as singletons. Following a roughly eleven-day culture, CD4+ T cells were purified. Antigens of these TCRs are unknown. Source: CD4+ T cells from PBMCs cultured without peptide, taken before COVID-19 vaccination. The receptors originated from a human donor who received a COVID-19 vaccine.

In this sample, this clone turned up a few times. The chain combines TRBV6-5 with TRBJ1-3; 8 bases are a match to TRBD1. V lost 4 bases, J lost 0 bases, and 2 bases stayed unmatched. The CDR3 is 15 amino acids. CDR1 and CDR2 (germline): MNHEY, SVGAGI. The CDR3 coding sequence is TGTGCCAGCAGTTTTACAGGGGGCTCTGGAAACACCATATATTTT. Translation gives CASSFTGGSGNTIYF.

This chain joins TRBV7-3 and TRBJ1-1; maybe TRBD1 (5 bases). This CDR3 is 14 amino acids long. The germline V and J ends were trimmed by 2 bases and 1 base, with 8 bases remaining between them. Germline values: CDR1 SGHTA, CDR2 FQGTGA. The CDR3 DNA is TGTGCCAGCAGCTTACAGGGCCCGAACACTGAAGCTTTCTTT. Its protein product is CASSLQGPNTEAFF. Full variable domain (remainder filled in from reference TRBV7-3 and TRBJ1-1): GAGVSQTPSNKVTEKGKYVELRCDPISGHTALYWYRQSLGQGPEFLIYFQGTGAADDSGLPNDRFFAVRPEGSVSTLKIQRTERGDSAVYLCASSLQGPNTEAFFGQGTRLTVV.

The V and J genes are TRBV12-3 or TRBV12-4 and TRBJ2-3, with D uncertain. The V end was cut by 5 bases, the J end by 2 bases, with 8 bases between. The CDR3 sequence is 13 residues long. DNA of the CDR3: TGTGCCAGCAGTCCCTTTTACACAGATACGCAGTATTTT. Translating gives CASSPFYTDTQYF.

The V gene is TRBV18, the J gene TRBJ1-2, with D possibly TRBD1 on 5 matching bases. V lost 2 bases and J 2 bases, leaving 9 bases between the germline ends. Germline loops: CDR1 KGHSH, CDR2 LQKENI. The length of the CDR3 is 14 residues. The CDR3 DNA follows: TGTGCCAGCTCACCAGCCAGGGCGAACTATGGCTACACCTTC. Translating it yields CASSPARANYGYTF.

The chain carries TRBV4-1 and TRBJ1-4; a weak D match, TRBD1 (5 bases). The germline V gene encodes CDR1 MGHRA and CDR2 YSYEKL. Trimming took 1 base from V and 0 from J, leaving 15 bases between them. CDR3 size: 18 residues. CDR3 in amino acids: CASSQGMGPGSTNEKLFF. CDR3 sequence (DNA): TGCGCCAGCAGCCAAGGGATGGGACCAGGTTCAACTAATGAAAAACTGTTTTTT.

On this clone itself: At one end, the junction sequence differs from germline, possibly due to a read error. V is TRBV6-2 or TRBV6-3 and J is TRBJ1-2; no clear D. Germline-derived CDR1 and CDR2 are MNHEY and SVGEGT. The CDR3 runs 13 residues. CDR3 nucleotides: TGTGCCAGCAGTGACTCGATGAGCTATGGCTACACCTTC. It specifies CASSDSMSYGYTF.

The gene calls are TRBV11-2 and TRBJ2-5, with D possibly matching TRBD1 (5 bases). Per germline, CDR1 SGHAT and CDR2 FQNNGV. The V end lost 0 bases, the J end lost 7 bases, and 15 bases lay between the germline ends. This CDR3 contains 15 residues. For the CDR3, the DNA is TGTGCCAGCAGCTTAGATGGAATTTTAGGGGTGACCCAGTACTTC. Translated: CASSLDGILGVTQYF.

CDR3 nucleotide sequence: TGTGCCAGCACAAGGGACCCCCGGGATGAGCAGTTCTTC. Protein: CASTRDPRDEQFF. V gene TRBV2 combines with J gene TRBJ2-1; TRBD1 or TRBD2 may be the D gene (5 bases each). V lost 7 bases and J lost 8, with 15 bases in between. Germline CDR1 reads SNHLY; CDR2 reads FYNNEI. This CDR3 has 13 amino acids.

Only a few counts were recorded for this clone. The chain uses TRBV7-9 and TRBJ1-1; no clear D gene. Between the trimmed V and J ends, which lost 5 bases and 10 bases, there was a span of 17 bases. The CDR3 is 13 amino acids. From germline, CDR1 is SEHNR and CDR2 FQNEAQ (reference sequence). The CDR3 region is CASSLFPGMSAFF. For the CDR3, the DNA is TGTGCCAGCAGCCTCTTCCCGGGAATGTCAGCTTTCTTT.

V gene TRBV12-5 combines with J gene TRBJ1-2, with 9 bases aligning to TRBD1. In germline, CDR1 is LGHNT, CDR2 FRNRAP. With V trimmed by 1 base and J by 6 bases, 15 bases remained unmatched. The CDR3 length is 18 residues. The CDR3 coding sequence is TGTGCTAGTGGTTTGGGAAAAGGTGGGACAGGGATCGGTAATGGCTACACCTTC. It translates to CASGLGKGGTGIGNGYTF.

V usage is TRBV4-2 and J usage is TRBJ1-1; TRBD1 aligns across 10 bases. V trimming: 2 bases; J trimming: 4 bases; junction bases outside the gene matches: 4. The V gene's germline CDR1 is LGHNA and CDR2 YNFKEQ. CDR3 size: 15 residues. The CDR3 nucleotides read TGTGCCAGCAGCCAATCCCGGGACAGGGGCACTGAAGCTTTCTTT. Its protein product is CASSQSRDRGTEAFF.

This chain joins TRBV29-1 and TRBJ2-3, with D unclear. The CDR3 is 13 residues long. Trimming cost V 5 bases and J 2 bases, with 11 bases left between them. Looked up from germline, CDR1 is SQVTM and CDR2 is ANQGSEA. CDR3 region: CSVSMGFTDTQYF. The CDR3 DNA follows: TGCAGCGTTAGCATGGGGTTCACAGATACGCAGTATTTT.

The CDR3 region is CASSMDYYNSPLHF. The CDR3 DNA is TGTGCCAGTAGTATGGATTACTATAATTCACCCCTCCACTTT. The V and J genes are TRBV19 and TRBJ1-6; D remains ambiguous. This CDR3 has 14 residues. Germline V gives CDR1 LNHDA, CDR2 SQIVND (reference sequence). V lost 3 bases, J lost 3 bases, and 6 bases lay in between.

J is TRBJ1-1 and V is TRBV7-2; no definite D call. Trimming removed 0 bases at V and 2 bases at J, with 13 bases between. The CDR3 covers 16 residues. Germline values: CDR1 SGHTA, CDR2 FQGNSA. As DNA, the CDR3 is TGTGCCAGCAGCTTAGCGGGGTGGGGTACAAACACTGAAGCTTTCTTT. Amino acids: CASSLAGWGTNTEAFF.

This clone was seen at least ten times. This sequence joins TRBV4-3 and TRBJ2-1; 9 bases fit TRBD2. V lost 3 bases and J lost 0; bases outside the gene matches: 3. CDR1 and CDR2 from the germline V gene are LGHNA and YSLEER. The CDR3 extends over 16 amino acids. CDR3 bases: TGCGCCAGCAGCCAGTATAGCGGGAGCTCCTACAATGAGCAGTTCTTC. As protein: CASSQYSGSSYNEQFF.

CDR3 in DNA: TGTGCCAGCAGGGGGGGGGAATCACCCCTCCACTTT. Its translation: CASRGGESPLHF. This sequence joins TRBV12-3 or TRBV12-4 and TRBJ1-6, with D tentatively TRBD1 (5 bases). With 6 bases removed from V and 10 bases from J, the gap between germline ends came to 10 bases. The CDR3 spans 12 residues.

The rearrangement links TRBV10-3 to TRBJ1-2; unclear D gene. Deletions cut 8 bases from V and 0 bases from J, with 7 bases between. The CDR3 totals 12 residues. The germline gives CDR1 ENHRY, CDR2 SYGVKD. The CDR3 DNA follows: TGTGCCATCGAGGGAGCTAACTATGGCTACACCTTC. Translated, it gives CAIEGANYGYTF.

This clone was seen only a few times. The chain has TRBV24-1 and TRBJ1-3; tentatively, D is TRBD1 (5 bases). Per the germline V gene, CDR1 is KGHDR and CDR2 is SFDVKD. The CDR3 extends over 14 amino acids. V was cut by 2 bases and J by 4 bases, with 8 bases left in between. The CDR3 region has the DNA TGTGCCACCAGTGATTCCGGGACGGGAAACACCATATATTTT. Amino acids: CATSDSGTGNTIYF.

The gene calls are TRBV2 and TRBJ2-5; D ambiguous. The CDR3 totals 14 residues. V lost 7 bases and J lost 0, with 12 bases in between. Germline values: CDR1 SNHLY, CDR2 FYNNEI. The CDR3 DNA sequence: TGTGCCAGCACCGGCTACGGGTACCAAGAGACCCAGTACTTC. Encoded protein: CASTGYGYQETQYF.

In its sample, this clone was seen once. The gene calls are TRBV4-2 and TRBJ2-1; no firm D call. Trimming took off 0 bases at V and 6 bases at J, with 9 bases between the two ends. Germline CDR1 is LGHNA and CDR2 is YNFKEQ. The CDR3 runs 14 residues. CDR3 nucleotide sequence: TGTGCCAGCAGCCAAGAGATTGGTCGCAATGAGCAGTTCTTC. Amino acids: CASSQEIGRNEQFF.

V is TRBV30 and J is TRBJ1-1, with no clear D. The CDR3 consists of 13 residues. Trimming shortened V by 3 bases and J by 3 bases, and 11 bases separated the two germline ends. The germline V gene encodes CDR1 GTSNPN and CDR2 SVGIG (reference sequence). The CDR3 loop is CAWRVKGYTEAFF. CDR3 coding DNA: TGTGCCTGGAGGGTTAAAGGATACACTGAAGCTTTCTTT.

This clone was seen a handful of times. The J gene is TRBJ1-1, the V gene TRBV4-2; maybe TRBD1 (5 bases). CDR1 and CDR2 (germline): LGHNA, YNFKEQ. The CDR3 runs 16 residues. Deletions cut 0 bases from V and 2 bases from J, with 13 bases between. The CDR3: CASSQEVDGANTEAFF. The DNA for the CDR3 is TGTGCCAGCAGCCAAGAGGTGGACGGGGCAAACACTGAAGCTTTCTTT.

The chain employs TRBV6-2 or TRBV6-3 and TRBJ1-5; D is perhaps TRBD1 (6 bases). The CDR3 sequence is 14 residues long. The V gene's germline CDR1 is MNHEY and CDR2 SVGEGT. V was shortened by 5 bases and J by 4 bases, with 12 bases between the two germline ends. The CDR3 nucleotides are TGTGCCAGCAGTCCGGGACAACGGAATCAGCCCCAGCATTTT. Its protein is CASSPGQRNQPQHF.

With regard to this clone: The junction shows a germline mismatch at one end, possibly a read error. This rearrangement joins TRBV7-8 to TRBJ2-7, with D uncertain. Germline CDR1 and CDR2: SGHVS and FQNEAQ. The CDR3 length is 12 residues. The CDR3 reads CASSLASAGSHF. The CDR3, as DNA: TGTGCCAGCAGCTTAGCGAGTGCTGGGTCGCACTTC.

The chain is built from TRBV7-8 and TRBJ1-5; perhaps TRBD1 as D (6 bases). Trimming cost V 1 base and J 4 bases, with 14 bases left between them. The CDR3 has 16 amino acids. Germline assignment: CDR1 SGHVS and CDR2 FQNEAQ. CDR3 loop: CASSLGGRGPNQPQHF. The CDR3, as DNA: TGTGCCAGCAGCTTAGGCGGCAGGGGTCCAAATCAGCCCCAGCATTTT.